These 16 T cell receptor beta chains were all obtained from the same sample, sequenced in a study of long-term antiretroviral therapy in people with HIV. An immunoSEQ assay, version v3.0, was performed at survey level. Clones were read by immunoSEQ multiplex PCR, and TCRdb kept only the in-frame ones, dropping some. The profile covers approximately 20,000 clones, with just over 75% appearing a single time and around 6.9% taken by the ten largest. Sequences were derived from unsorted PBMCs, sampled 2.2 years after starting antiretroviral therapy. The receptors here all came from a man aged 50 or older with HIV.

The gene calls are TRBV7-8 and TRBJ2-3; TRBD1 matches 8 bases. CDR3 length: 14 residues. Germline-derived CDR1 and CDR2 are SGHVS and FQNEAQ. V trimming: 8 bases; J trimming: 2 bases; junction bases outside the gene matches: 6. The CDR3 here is CASADRAVTDTQYF. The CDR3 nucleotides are TGTGCCAGCGCGGACAGGGCCGTCACAGATACGCAGTATTTT.

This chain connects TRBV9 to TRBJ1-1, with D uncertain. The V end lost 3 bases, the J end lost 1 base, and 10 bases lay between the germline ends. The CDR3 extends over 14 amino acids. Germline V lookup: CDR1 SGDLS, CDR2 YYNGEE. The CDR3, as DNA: TGTGCCAGCAGCGCTGGGCTGCAGAACACTGAAGCTTTCTTT. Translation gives CASSAGLQNTEAFF.

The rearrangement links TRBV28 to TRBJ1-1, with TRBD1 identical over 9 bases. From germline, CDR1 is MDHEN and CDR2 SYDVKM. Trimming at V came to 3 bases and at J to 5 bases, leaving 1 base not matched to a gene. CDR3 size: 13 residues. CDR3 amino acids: CASSFGTGTEAFF. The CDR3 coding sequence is TGTGCCAGCAGTTTTGGGACAGGGACTGAAGCTTTCTTT.

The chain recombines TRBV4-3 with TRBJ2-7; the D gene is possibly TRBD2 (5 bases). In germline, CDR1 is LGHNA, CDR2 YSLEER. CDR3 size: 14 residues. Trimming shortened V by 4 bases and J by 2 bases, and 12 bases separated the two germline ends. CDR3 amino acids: CASSPYRGPYEQYF. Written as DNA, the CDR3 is TGCGCCAGCAGCCCTTACCGGGGTCCCTACGAGCAGTACTTC.

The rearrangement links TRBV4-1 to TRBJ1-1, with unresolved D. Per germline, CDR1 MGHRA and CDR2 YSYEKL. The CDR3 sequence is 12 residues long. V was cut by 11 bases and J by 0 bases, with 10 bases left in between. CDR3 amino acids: CARYFMNTEAFF. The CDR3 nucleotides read TGCGCCCGATATTTTATGAACACTGAAGCTTTCTTT.

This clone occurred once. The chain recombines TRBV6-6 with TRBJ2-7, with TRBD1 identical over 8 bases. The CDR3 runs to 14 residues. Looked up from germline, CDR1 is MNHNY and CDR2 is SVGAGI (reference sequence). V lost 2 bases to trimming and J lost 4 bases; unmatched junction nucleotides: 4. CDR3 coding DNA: TGTGCCAGCAGTTACCTGGGACAGGCGTACGAGCAGTACTTC. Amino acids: CASSYLGQAYEQYF.

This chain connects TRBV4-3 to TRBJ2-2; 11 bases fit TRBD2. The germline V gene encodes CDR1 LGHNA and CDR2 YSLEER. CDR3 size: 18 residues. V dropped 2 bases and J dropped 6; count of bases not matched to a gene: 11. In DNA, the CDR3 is TGCGCCAGCAGCCAACCTAGCGGGAGGAGGTTGTATGCCGGGGAGCTGTTTTTT. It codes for CASSQPSGRRLYAGELFF.

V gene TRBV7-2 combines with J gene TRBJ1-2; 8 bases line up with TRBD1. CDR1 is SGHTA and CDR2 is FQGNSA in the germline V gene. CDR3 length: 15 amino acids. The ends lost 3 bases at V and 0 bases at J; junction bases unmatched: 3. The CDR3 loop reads CASSLGQAANYGYTF. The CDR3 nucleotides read TGTGCCAGCAGCTTGGGACAGGCAGCTAACTATGGCTACACCTTC.

As DNA, the CDR3 is TGTGCCAGTAGTATAAGTGAGGCCCCCTACAATGAGCAGTTCTTC. Protein: CASSISEAPYNEQFF. The chain carries TRBV19 and TRBJ2-1; D is undetermined. The germline gives CDR1 LNHDA, CDR2 SQIVND (reference sequence). V was trimmed by 2 bases and J by 2 bases, leaving 10 bases between them. The CDR3 is 15 amino acids.

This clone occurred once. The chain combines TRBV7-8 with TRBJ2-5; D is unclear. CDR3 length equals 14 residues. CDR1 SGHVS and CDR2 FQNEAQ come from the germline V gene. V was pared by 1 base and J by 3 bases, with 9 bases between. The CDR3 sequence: CASSLGGIKETQYF. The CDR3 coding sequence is TGTGCCAGCAGCTTAGGTGGAATTAAAGAGACCCAGTACTTC.

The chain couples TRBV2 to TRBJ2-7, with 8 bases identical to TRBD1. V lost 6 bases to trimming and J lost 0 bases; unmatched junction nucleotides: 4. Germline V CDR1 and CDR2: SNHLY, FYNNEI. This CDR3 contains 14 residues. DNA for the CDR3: TGTGCCAGCAGCCGGGACAGGTACTCCTACGAGCAGTACTTC. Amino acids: CASSRDRYSYEQYF.

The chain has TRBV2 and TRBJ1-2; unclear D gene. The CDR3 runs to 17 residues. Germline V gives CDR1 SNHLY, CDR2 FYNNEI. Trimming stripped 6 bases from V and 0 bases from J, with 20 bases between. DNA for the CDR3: TGTGCCAGCAGCCCACCCCACCGGACGGTTGCTAACTATGGCTACACCTTC. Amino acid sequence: CASSPPHRTVANYGYTF.

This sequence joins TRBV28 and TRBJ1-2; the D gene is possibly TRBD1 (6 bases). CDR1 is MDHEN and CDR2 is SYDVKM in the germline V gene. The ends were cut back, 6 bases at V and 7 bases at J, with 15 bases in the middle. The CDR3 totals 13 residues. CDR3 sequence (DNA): TGTGCCAGCAGACCTAGGACAGCCCGTGGCTACACCTTC. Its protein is CASRPRTARGYTF.

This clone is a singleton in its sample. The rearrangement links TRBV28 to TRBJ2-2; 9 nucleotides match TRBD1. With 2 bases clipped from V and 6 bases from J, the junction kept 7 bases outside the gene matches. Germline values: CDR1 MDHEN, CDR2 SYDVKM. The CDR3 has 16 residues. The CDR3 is CASSLEQGALSGELFF. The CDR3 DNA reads TGTGCCAGCAGTTTAGAACAGGGGGCGTTGTCCGGGGAGCTGTTTTTT.

The DNA of the CDR3 is TGTGCCAGCAGGTCTCAGGGGCCTGGGGGAGAAGCTTTCTTT. Protein product: CASRSQGPGGEAFF. The chain combines TRBV11-2 with TRBJ1-1; maybe TRBD1 (6 bases). The CDR3 sequence is 14 residues long. Germline V lookup: CDR1 SGHAT, CDR2 FQNNGV. Trimming shortened V by 6 bases and J by 8 bases, and 19 bases separated the two germline ends.

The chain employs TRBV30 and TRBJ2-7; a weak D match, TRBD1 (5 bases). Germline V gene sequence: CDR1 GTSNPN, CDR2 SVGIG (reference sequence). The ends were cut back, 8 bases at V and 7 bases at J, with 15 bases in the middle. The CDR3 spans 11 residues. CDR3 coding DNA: TGTGCCGGGTCCAGGGTGAATGAGCAGTACTTC. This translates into CAGSRVNEQYF.